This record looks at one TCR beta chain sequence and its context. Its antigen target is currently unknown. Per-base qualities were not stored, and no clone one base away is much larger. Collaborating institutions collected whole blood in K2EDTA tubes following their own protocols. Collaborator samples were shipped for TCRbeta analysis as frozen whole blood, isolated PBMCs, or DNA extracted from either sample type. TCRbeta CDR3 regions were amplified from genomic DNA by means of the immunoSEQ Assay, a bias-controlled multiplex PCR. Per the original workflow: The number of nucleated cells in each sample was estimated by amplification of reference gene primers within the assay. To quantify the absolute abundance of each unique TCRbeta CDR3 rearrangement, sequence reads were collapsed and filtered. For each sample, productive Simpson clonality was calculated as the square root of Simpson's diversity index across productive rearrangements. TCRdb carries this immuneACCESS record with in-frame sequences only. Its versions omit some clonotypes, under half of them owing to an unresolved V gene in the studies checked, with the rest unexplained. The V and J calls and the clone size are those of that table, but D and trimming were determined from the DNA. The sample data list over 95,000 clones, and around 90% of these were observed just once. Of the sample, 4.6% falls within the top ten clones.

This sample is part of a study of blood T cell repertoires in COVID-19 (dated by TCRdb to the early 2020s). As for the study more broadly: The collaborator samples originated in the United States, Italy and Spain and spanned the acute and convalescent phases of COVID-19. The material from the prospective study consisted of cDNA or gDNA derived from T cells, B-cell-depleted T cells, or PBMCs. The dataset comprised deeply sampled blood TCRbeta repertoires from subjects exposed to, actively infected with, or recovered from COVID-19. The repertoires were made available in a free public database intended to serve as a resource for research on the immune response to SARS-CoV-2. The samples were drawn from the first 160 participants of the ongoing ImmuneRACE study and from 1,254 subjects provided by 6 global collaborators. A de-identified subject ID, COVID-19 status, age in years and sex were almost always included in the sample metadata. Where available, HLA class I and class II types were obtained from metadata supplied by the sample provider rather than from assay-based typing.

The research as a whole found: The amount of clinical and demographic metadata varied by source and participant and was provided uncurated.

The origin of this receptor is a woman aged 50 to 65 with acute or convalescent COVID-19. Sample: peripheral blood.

The CDR3 in this case is CASSFRGSRVTEAFF. The sequenced DNA is TGTGCCAGCAGTTTTCGGGGGAGCCGGGTTACTGAAGCTTTCTTT. The receptor chain draws on TRBV28 and TRBJ1-1, and perhaps TRBD1 as D gene, on 5 matching bases. Per the germline V gene, MDHEN is the CDR1 and SYDVKM is the CDR2. From the cysteine up to the phenylalanine, the CDR3 has a length of 15 residues. The read is trimmed to its CDR3 DNA, 45 bases read in frame from base 1. The junction carries 16 bases between V and J, which are trimmed by 3 bases and 5 bases respectively. This CDR3, with the reference TRBV28 and TRBJ1-1 proteins standing in past its ends, gives the full variable domain DVKVTQSSRYLVKRTGEKVFLECVQDMDHENMFWYRQDPGLGLRLIYFSYDVKMKEKGDIPEGYSVSREKKERFSLILESASTNQTSMYLCASSFRGSRVTEAFFGQGTRLTVV.